The entry below gives a single T cell receptor beta chain sequence along with its context. V lost 3 bases and J lost 2; bases outside the gene matches: 3. This CDR3 is 15 amino acids long. Germline-derived CDR1 and CDR2 are SGHRS and YFSETQ. These data belong to a study of blood T cell repertoires in COVID-19. Looking at the study overall: Acute and convalescent COVID-19 samples came from the United States, Italy and Spain. T cells, B-cell-depleted T cells, or PBMCs provided the cDNA or gDNA that served as material.

Sequenced by immunoSEQ multiplex PCR; TCRdb stores in-frame clones only, minus some. This repertoire shows around 19,000 clones, around 92% found once; its top ten account for roughly 7.3%. The gene calls are TRBV5-1 and TRBJ2-1; TRBD2 agrees at 9 bases. The material sequenced was peripheral blood. The TCR was taken from a man aged 70 or older with active COVID-19. CDR3 loop: CASSSGTSTYNEQFF. The CDR3, as DNA: TGCGCCAGCAGCTCCGGGACTAGCACCTACAATGAGCAGTTCTTC. The whole variable domain, remainder taken from reference TRBV5-1 and TRBJ2-1, is KAGVTQTPRYLIKTRGQQVTLSCSPISGHRSVSWYQQTPGQGLQFLFEYFSETQRNKGNFPGRFSGRQFSNSRSEMNVSTLELGDSALYLCASSSGTSTYNEQFFGPGTRLTVL.